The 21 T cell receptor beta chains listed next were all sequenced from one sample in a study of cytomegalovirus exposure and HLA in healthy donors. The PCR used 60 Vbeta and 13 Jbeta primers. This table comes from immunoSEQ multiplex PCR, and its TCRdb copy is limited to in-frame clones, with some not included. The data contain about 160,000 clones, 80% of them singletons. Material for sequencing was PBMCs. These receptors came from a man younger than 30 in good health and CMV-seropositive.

The CDR3 nucleotides read TGCGCCAGCGAGGGACTAGACACCGGGGAGCTGTTTTTT. Translated: CASEGLDTGELFF. V usage is TRBV10-2 and J usage is TRBJ2-2; TRBD2 agrees at 8 bases. CDR1 is WSHSY and CDR2 is SAAADI in the germline V gene. Trimming removed 8 bases from V and 3 bases from J; junction bases left unmatched: 2. CDR3 size: 13 residues.

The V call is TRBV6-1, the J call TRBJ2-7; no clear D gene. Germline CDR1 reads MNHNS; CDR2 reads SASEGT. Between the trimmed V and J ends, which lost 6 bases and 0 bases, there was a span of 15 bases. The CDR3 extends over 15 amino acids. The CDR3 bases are TGTGCCAGCAGCGAGATGGGCGCCATCTCCTACGAGCAGTACTTC. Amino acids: CASSEMGAISYEQYF.

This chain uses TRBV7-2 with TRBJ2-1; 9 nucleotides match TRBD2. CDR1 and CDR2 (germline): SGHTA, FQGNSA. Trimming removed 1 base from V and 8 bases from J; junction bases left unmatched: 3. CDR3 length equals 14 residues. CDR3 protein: CASSLEREVDEQFF. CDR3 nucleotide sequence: TGTGCCAGCAGCTTAGAGCGGGAGGTGGATGAGCAGTTCTTC.

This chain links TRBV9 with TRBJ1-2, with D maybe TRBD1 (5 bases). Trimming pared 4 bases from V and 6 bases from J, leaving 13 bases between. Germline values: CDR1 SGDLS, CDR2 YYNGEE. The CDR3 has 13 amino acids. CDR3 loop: CASSPDTLDGYTF. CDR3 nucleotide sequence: TGTGCCAGCAGCCCGGACACGCTCGATGGCTACACCTTC.

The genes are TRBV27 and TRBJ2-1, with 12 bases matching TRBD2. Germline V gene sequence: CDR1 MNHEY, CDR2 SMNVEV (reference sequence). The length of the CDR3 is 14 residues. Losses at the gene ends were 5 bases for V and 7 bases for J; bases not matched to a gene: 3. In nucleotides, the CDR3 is TGTGCCAGCAGTCCTAGCGGGAGGGTAAATGAGCAGTTCTTC. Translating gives CASSPSGRVNEQFF.

The CDR3 spells CASSQAPGDEQYF. As DNA, the CDR3 is TGCGCCAGCAGCCAAGCCCCAGGGGACGAGCAGTACTTC. This sequence joins TRBV4-3 and TRBJ2-7; D is possibly TRBD1 (6 bases). This CDR3 comprises 13 residues. Germline CDR1 reads LGHNA; CDR2 reads YSLEER. The ends were cut back, 1 base at V and 5 bases at J, with 9 bases in the middle.

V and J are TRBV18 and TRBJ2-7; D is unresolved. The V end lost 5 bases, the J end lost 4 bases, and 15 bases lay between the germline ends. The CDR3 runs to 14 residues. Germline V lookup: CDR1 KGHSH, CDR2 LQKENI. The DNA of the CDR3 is TGTGCCAGCTCAAGTAGTTTGTACGCTTACGAGCAGTACTTC. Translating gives CASSSSLYAYEQYF.

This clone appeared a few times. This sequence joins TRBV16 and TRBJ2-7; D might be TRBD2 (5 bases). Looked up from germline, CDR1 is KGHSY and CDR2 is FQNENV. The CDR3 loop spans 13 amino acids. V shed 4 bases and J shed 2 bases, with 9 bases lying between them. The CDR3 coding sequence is TGTGCCAGCAGCCGAGGGATACCCTACGAGCAGTACTTC. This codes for CASSRGIPYEQYF. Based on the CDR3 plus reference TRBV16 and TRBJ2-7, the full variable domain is GEEVAQTPKHLVRGEGQKAKLYCAPIKGHSYVFWYQQVLKNEFKFLISFQNENVFDETGMPKERFSAKCLPNSPCSLEIQATKLEDSAVYFCASSRGIPYEQYFGPGTRLTVT.

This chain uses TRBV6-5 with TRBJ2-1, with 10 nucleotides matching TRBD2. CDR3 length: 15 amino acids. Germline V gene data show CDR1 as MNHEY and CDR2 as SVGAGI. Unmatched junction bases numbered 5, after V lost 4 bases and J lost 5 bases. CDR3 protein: CASSSRTSGNNEQFF. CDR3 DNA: TGTGCCAGCAGTTCCCGGACTAGCGGAAACAATGAGCAGTTCTTC.

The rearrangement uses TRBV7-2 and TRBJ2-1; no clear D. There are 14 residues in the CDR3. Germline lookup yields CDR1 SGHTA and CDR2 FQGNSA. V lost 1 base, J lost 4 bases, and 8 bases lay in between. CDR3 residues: CASSLGLNYNEQFF. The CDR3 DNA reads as TGTGCCAGCAGCTTAGGCCTAAATTACAATGAGCAGTTCTTC. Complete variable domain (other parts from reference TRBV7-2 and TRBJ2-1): GAGVSQSPSNKVTEKGKDVELRCDPISGHTALYWYRQSLGQGLEFLIYFQGNSAPDKSGLPSDRFSAERTGGSVSTLTIQRTQQEDSAVYLCASSLGLNYNEQFFGPGTRLTVL.

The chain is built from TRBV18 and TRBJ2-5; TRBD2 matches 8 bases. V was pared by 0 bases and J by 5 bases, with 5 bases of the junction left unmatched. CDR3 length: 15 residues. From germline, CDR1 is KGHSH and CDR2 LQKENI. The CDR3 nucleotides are TGTGCCAGCTCACCACCCAACGGGAGGGAGGAGACCCAGTACTTC. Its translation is CASSPPNGREETQYF.

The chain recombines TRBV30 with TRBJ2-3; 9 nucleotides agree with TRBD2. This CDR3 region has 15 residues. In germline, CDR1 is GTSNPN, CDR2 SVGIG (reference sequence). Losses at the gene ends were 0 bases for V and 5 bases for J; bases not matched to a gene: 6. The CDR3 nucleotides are TGTGCCTGGAGTGTATTGGCGGGAGGGCAAGATACGCAGTATTTT. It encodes CAWSVLAGGQDTQYF.

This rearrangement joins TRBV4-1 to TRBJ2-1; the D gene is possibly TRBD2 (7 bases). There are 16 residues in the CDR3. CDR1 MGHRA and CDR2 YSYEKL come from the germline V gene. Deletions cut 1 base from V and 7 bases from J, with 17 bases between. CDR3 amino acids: CASSQVAVGGPNEQFF. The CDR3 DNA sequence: TGCGCCAGCAGCCAAGTTGCCGTGGGGGGGCCGAATGAGCAGTTCTTC.

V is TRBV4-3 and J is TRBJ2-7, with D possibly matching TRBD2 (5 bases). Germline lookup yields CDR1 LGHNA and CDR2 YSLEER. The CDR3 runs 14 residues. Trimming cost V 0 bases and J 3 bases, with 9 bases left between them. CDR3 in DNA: TGCGCCAGCAGCCAAGATCGAGGGAACTACGAGCAGTACTTC. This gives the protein CASSQDRGNYEQYF.

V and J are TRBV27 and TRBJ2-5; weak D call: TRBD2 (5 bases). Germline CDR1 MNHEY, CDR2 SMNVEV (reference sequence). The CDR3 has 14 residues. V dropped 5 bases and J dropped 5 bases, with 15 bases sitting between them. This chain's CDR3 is CASSVQLGSETQYF. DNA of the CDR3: TGTGCCAGCAGTGTCCAACTAGGTTCCGAGACCCAGTACTTC.

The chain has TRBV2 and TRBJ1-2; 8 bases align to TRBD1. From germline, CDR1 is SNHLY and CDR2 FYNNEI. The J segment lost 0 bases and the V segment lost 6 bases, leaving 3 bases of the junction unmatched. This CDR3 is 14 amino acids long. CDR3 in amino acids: CASRRDRTNYGYTF. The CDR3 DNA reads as TGTGCCAGCAGACGGGACAGGACTAACTATGGCTACACCTTC.

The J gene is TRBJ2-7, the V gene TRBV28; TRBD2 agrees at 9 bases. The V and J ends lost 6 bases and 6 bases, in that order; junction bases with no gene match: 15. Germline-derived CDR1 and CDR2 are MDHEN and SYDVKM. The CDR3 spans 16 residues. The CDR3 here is CASRTGGRAGYREQYF. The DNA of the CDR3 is TGTGCCAGCAGGACCGGCGGGAGGGCGGGTTATCGCGAGCAGTACTTC.

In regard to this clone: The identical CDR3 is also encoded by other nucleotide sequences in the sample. CDR3 amino acids: CASSFTRHFNYGYTF. CDR3 nucleotides: TGTGCCAGCAGCTTTACCCGACACTTTAACTATGGCTACACCTTC. The V call is TRBV6-6, the J call TRBJ1-2; D is unresolved. The germline gives CDR1 MNHNY, CDR2 SVGAGI (reference sequence). This CDR3 comprises 15 residues. V was clipped by 6 bases and J by 1 base, with 15 bases between them.

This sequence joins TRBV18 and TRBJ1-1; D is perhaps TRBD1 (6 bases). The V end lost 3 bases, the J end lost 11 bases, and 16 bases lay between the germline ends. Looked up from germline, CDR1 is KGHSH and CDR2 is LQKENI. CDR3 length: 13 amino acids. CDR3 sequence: CASSPDLDSSAFF. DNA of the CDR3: TGTGCCAGCTCACCGGATTTGGACAGTTCGGCTTTCTTT.

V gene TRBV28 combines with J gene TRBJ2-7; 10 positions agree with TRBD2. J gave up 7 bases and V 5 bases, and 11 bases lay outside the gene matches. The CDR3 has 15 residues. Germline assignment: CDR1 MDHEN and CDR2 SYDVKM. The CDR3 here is CASSQLAGGPKEQYF. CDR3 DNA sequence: TGTGCCAGCAGTCAATTAGCGGGAGGCCCGAAGGAGCAGTACTTC.

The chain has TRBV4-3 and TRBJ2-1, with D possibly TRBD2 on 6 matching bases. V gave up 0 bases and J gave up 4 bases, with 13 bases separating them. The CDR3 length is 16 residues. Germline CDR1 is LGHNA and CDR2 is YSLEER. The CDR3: CASSQDPGSTYNEQFF. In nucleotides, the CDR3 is TGCGCCAGCAGCCAAGATCCCGGGAGTACGTACAATGAGCAGTTCTTC.